The 22 T cell receptor beta chains given below trace back to one sample, sequenced in a study of shared clonotypes between healthy human individuals. Only in-frame clones appear in the TCRdb table, and some are missing; sequencing was by immunoSEQ multiplex PCR. The sample shows roughly 2.2 million clones, around 93% of them seen only once. Sequencing was done on a sample of naive CD4+ T cells from PBMCs. The subset: CD45RA+ positively selected. The receptors were sampled from a man younger than 30 in good health. Some clones in this sample may be carry-over from other donors' samples.

About this clone itself: The same CDR3 also results from other DNA sequences found in this sample. The J gene is TRBJ2-5, the V gene TRBV2; D is undetermined. CDR3 length: 10 residues. Germline CDR1 SNHLY, CDR2 FYNNEI. V lost 5 bases and J 2 bases, leaving 0 bases between the germline ends. CDR3 in amino acids: CASSQETQYF. The CDR3 bases are TGTGCCAGCAGTCAAGAGACCCAGTACTTC.

This rearrangement joins TRBV9 to TRBJ2-2; D might be TRBD2 (6 bases). The germline gives CDR1 SGDLS, CDR2 YYNGEE. V lost 0 bases and J 5 bases, leaving 11 bases between the germline ends. CDR3 length: 15 amino acids. The CDR3 nucleotides read TGTGCCAGCAGCGTAGAGGGGAGGCTTACCGGGGAGCTGTTTTTT. This codes for CASSVEGRLTGELFF.

This chain connects TRBV10-3 to TRBJ1-1, with D unresolved. The CDR3 runs 15 residues. CDR1 ENHRY and CDR2 SYGVKD come from the germline V gene. The germline V and J ends were trimmed by 0 bases and 5 bases, with 13 bases remaining between them. CDR3: CAISESTTLGTEAFF. The CDR3, as DNA: TGTGCCATCAGTGAGTCGACGACCTTGGGAACTGAAGCTTTCTTT.

The gene calls are TRBV11-2 and TRBJ2-1; TRBD1 matches at 10 bases. The germline V gene encodes CDR1 SGHAT and CDR2 FQNNGV. This CDR3 has 14 residues. The ends lost 5 bases at V and 7 bases at J; junction bases unmatched: 5. CDR3 protein: CASSRQGAWNEQFF. CDR3 DNA sequence: TGTGCCAGCAGCCGACAGGGGGCTTGGAATGAGCAGTTCTTC.

This chain joins TRBV9 and TRBJ2-2, with 9 positions matching TRBD1. V lost 7 bases, J lost 5 bases, and 6 bases stayed unmatched. Germline V gene sequence: CDR1 SGDLS, CDR2 YYNGEE. The CDR3 runs 14 residues. The CDR3 DNA follows: TGTGCCAGCTCGGCCGGGACAGGGACCGGGGAGCTGTTTTTT. As protein: CASSAGTGTGELFF.

The chain uses TRBV7-9 and TRBJ2-1; TRBD2 aligns across 8 bases. The length of the CDR3 is 15 residues. Germline V lookup: CDR1 SEHNR, CDR2 FQNEAQ (reference sequence). Trimming removed 5 bases from V and 3 bases from J; junction bases left unmatched: 6. The CDR3 region is CASSPGRGDYNEQFF. In DNA form, the CDR3 reads TGTGCCAGCAGCCCCGGGAGGGGGGACTACAATGAGCAGTTCTTC. Looking up the rest from reference TRBV7-9 and TRBJ2-1 gives the full variable domain: DTGVSQNPRHKITKRGQNVTFRCDPISEHNRLYWYRQTLGQGPEFLTYFQNEAQLEKSRLLSDRFSAERPKGSFSTLEIQRTEQGDSAMYLCASSPGRGDYNEQFFGPGTRLTVL.

The CDR3 sequence: CASTPTGGESETQYF. CDR3 coding DNA: TGCGCCAGCACCCCGACAGGGGGCGAATCAGAGACCCAGTACTTC. The gene calls are TRBV5-1 and TRBJ2-5, with 10 nucleotides matching TRBD1. Germline-derived CDR1 and CDR2 are SGHRS and YFSETQ. The CDR3 length is 15 residues. The V and J ends lost 6 bases and 4 bases, in that order; junction bases with no gene match: 9. The whole variable domain, remainder taken from reference TRBV5-1 and TRBJ2-5, is KAGVTQTPRYLIKTRGQQVTLSCSPISGHRSVSWYQQTPGQGLQFLFEYFSETQRNKGNFPGRFSGRQFSNSRSEMNVSTLELGDSALYLCASTPTGGESETQYFGPGTRLLVL.

The chain is built from TRBV5-1 and TRBJ2-2, with 7 positions matching TRBD1. The CDR3 loop spans 16 amino acids. The trim removed 3 bases at V and 0 bases at J, leaving 5 bases unmatched. The germline CDR1 and CDR2 sequences are SGHRS and YFSETQ. CDR3 nucleotides: TGCGCCAGCAGCTCCCCGGGACAGACGAACACCGGGGAGCTGTTTTTT. Translating gives CASSSPGQTNTGELFF.

This chain links TRBV7-8 with TRBJ1-5, with D possibly being TRBD1 (5 bases). V lost 2 bases and J lost 1, with 12 bases in between. Germline values: CDR1 SGHVS, CDR2 FQNEAQ. This CDR3 region has 16 residues. The CDR3 DNA reads TGTGCCAGCAGCTTAAGGGGCCTGGGGAGCAATCAGCCCCAGCATTTT. The encoded protein is CASSLRGLGSNQPQHF.

This chain's CDR3 is CASSRLDTYEQYF. The CDR3 nucleotides read TGTGCCAGCAGCCGACTAGACACCTACGAGCAGTACTTC. This rearrangement joins TRBV5-4 to TRBJ2-7, with D tentatively TRBD2 (6 bases). The germline V gene has CDR1 SGHNT and CDR2 YYREEE (reference sequence). CDR3 length: 13 amino acids. The V end was cut by 4 bases, the J end by 2 bases, with 10 bases between.

The V gene is TRBV27, the J gene TRBJ1-2; 7 nucleotides agree with TRBD1. Germline V CDR1 and CDR2: MNHEY, SMNVEV (reference sequence). Trimming at V came to 4 bases and at J to 6 bases, leaving 11 bases not matched to a gene. The CDR3 loop spans 15 amino acids. CDR3 DNA: TGTGCCAGCAGTTCCCGGCAGGGGGGTTGGGATGGCTACACCTTC. It encodes CASSSRQGGWDGYTF.

The chain combines TRBV27 with TRBJ1-3, with no clear D. The CDR3 covers 15 residues. Germline CDR1 is MNHEY and CDR2 is SMNVEV (reference sequence). Deletions cut 3 bases from V and 0 bases from J, with 9 bases between. In nucleotides, the CDR3 is TGTGCCAGCAGTTTGTACGGCTCCTCTGGAAACACCATATATTTT. This encodes CASSLYGSSGNTIYF.

This chain uses TRBV28 with TRBJ1-1; D call uncertain. This CDR3 region has 12 residues. Germline V gene data show CDR1 as MDHEN and CDR2 as SYDVKM. Trimming removed 1 base from V and 10 bases from J, with 10 bases in between. The CDR3 region has the DNA TGTGCCAGCAGTTTATTGGGTGCTGTAGCTTTCTTT. The encoded protein is CASSLLGAVAFF.

CDR3 nucleotides: TGTGCCAGCAGCGCCCGGGGCGGGCTTAACACCGGGGAGCTGTTTTTT. This sequence encodes CASSARGGLNTGELFF. The chain is built from TRBV9 and TRBJ2-2, with D tentatively TRBD1 or TRBD2 (5 bases each). V lost 3 bases, J lost 2 bases, and 14 bases lay in between. The CDR3 consists of 16 residues. From germline, CDR1 is SGDLS and CDR2 YYNGEE. Together with reference TRBV9 and TRBJ2-2, the CDR3 gives the full variable domain: DSGVTQTPKHLITATGQRVTLRCSPRSGDLSVYWYQQSLDQGLQFLIQYYNGEERAKGNILERFSAQQFPDLHSELNLSSLELGDSALYFCASSARGGLNTGELFFGEGSRLTVL.

This clone showed up just a few times. V gene TRBV6-6 combines with J gene TRBJ2-1, with D unresolved. This CDR3 is 16 amino acids long. Germline-derived CDR1 and CDR2 are MNHNY and SVGAGI (reference sequence). V was clipped by 0 bases and J by 6 bases, with 15 bases between them. The CDR3 sequence: CASSYSRSIWGNEQFF. Written as DNA, the CDR3 is TGTGCCAGCAGTTACTCGAGGAGTATCTGGGGCAATGAGCAGTTCTTC.

Comment on this clone: Mismatch with germline at one junction end may stem from a read error. V is TRBV11-2 and J is TRBJ2-2; D may be TRBD1 (5 bases). The CDR3 has 15 amino acids. Per germline, CDR1 SGHAT and CDR2 FQNNGV. The CDR3 coding sequence is TGTGCCAGCAGCTTAGTTACAGGATCTACCGCGGAGCTGTTTTTT. Translated: CASSLVTGSTAELFF.

The chain couples TRBV11-2 to TRBJ1-3; a weak D match, TRBD1 (5 bases). CDR1 SGHAT and CDR2 FQNNGV come from the germline V gene. The length of the CDR3 is 15 residues. V was pared by 10 bases and J by 0 bases, with 16 bases between. The CDR3: CATSEGLSSGNTIYF. The CDR3 bases are TGTGCCACCTCGGAGGGGTTAAGCTCTGGAAACACCATATATTTT.

The chain carries TRBV28 and TRBJ2-7, with TRBD1 matching over 7 bases. Trimming took 0 bases from V and 4 from J; bases not matched to a gene: 9. Germline V CDR1 and CDR2: MDHEN, SYDVKM. This CDR3 is 16 amino acids long. The CDR3 coding sequence is TGTGCCAGCAGTTTATGGTCCTTAGACAGGGTTTACGAGCAGTACTTC. Protein sequence: CASSLWSLDRVYEQYF. Combining the CDR3 with reference TRBV28 and TRBJ2-7 gives the whole variable domain DVKVTQSSRYLVKRTGEKVFLECVQDMDHENMFWYRQDPGLGLRLIYFSYDVKMKEKGDIPEGYSVSREKKERFSLILESASTNQTSMYLCASSLWSLDRVYEQYFGPGTRLTVT.

This clone came up once. The CDR3 spells CASSLRPNRNTEAFF. The CDR3 DNA is TGTGCCAGCAGCTTAAGGCCGAACAGGAACACTGAAGCTTTCTTT. The V call is TRBV7-3, the J call TRBJ1-1, with D uncertain. The CDR3 is made up of 15 amino acids. V lost 1 base and J lost 1, with 10 bases in between. Germline values: CDR1 SGHTA, CDR2 FQGTGA.

The V call is TRBV19, the J call TRBJ1-2, with TRBD1 as a possible D gene (5 bases). Germline V gene lookup returns CDR1 LNHDA and CDR2 SQIVND (reference sequence). The CDR3 length is 13 residues. Trimming cost V 8 bases and J 2 bases, with 12 bases left between them. The CDR3 DNA reads TGTGCCAGTGCTCCGGGACCAAACTATGGCTACACCTTC. This codes for CASAPGPNYGYTF.

The chain is built from TRBV7-3 and TRBJ2-7; a weak D match, TRBD1 (5 bases). From germline, CDR1 is SGHTA and CDR2 FQGTGA. CDR3 size: 16 residues. V lost 0 bases to trimming and J lost 6 bases, with 18 bases between them. CDR3 bases: TGTGCCAGCAGCTTAACGGGGCGGACACCCCCCACCGAGCAGTACTTC. This gives the protein CASSLTGRTPPTEQYF.

The chain carries TRBV18 and TRBJ2-7; D perhaps matches TRBD1 (5 bases). The CDR3 length is 15 residues. V was trimmed by 0 bases and J by 5 bases, leaving 14 bases between them. The V gene's germline CDR1 is KGHSH and CDR2 LQKENI. CDR3 loop: CASSPPAPGHDEQYF. In DNA, the CDR3 is TGTGCCAGCTCACCACCGGCTCCAGGGCACGACGAGCAGTACTTC.